Listed below are T cell receptor beta chains from one sample, sequenced in a study of shared clonotypes between healthy human individuals. Method: immunoSEQ multiplex PCR; TCRdb's copy keeps in-frame clones and lacks some. The sample shows around 990,000 clones, roughly 77% of them seen only once. Source material: memory CD4+ T cells from PBMCs. The receptors originated from a man aged 18-30 years in good health. Some clones in this sample may be carry-over from other donors' samples. Both conserved end residues are part of each CDR3. A D gene is named only where the DNA matches it firmly. Clone size is not always given. Where it is, it says once, few, many or a class for expanded clones.

abundance: once; j_gene: TRBJ1-3; d_gene: NA; len: 14; v_gene: TRBV15; CDR3nt: TGTGCCACCAGCAGCTGGGGGTCTGGAAACACCATATATTTT; CDR3aa: CATSSWGSGNTIYF
abundance: NA; j_gene: TRBJ2-1; d_gene: TRBD2; len: 17; v_gene: TRBV11-2; CDR3nt: TGTGCCAGCAGCTTAGCTTACGGGACTAGCGGGAGCAATGAGCAGTTCTTC; CDR3aa: CASSLAYGTSGSNEQFF
abundance: NA; j_gene: TRBJ2-1; d_gene: TRBD2; len: 17; v_gene: TRBV27; CDR3nt: TGTGCCAGCAGTCCAGGACTAGCGGGAATCTCCTACAATGAGCAGTTCTTC; CDR3aa: CASSPGLAGISYNEQFF
abundance: NA; j_gene: TRBJ1-5; d_gene: NA; len: 12; v_gene: TRBV28; CDR3nt: TGTGCCAGCGGCCCCCGGGGGGCCGCCCAGCATTTT; CDR3aa: CASGPRGAAQHF
abundance: NA; j_gene: TRBJ2-1; d_gene: NA; len: 14; v_gene: TRBV5-6; CDR3nt: TGTGCCAGCAGCTTGGAGACAGGTAGAAATGAGCAGTTCTTC; CDR3aa: CASSLETGRNEQFF
abundance: NA; j_gene: TRBJ2-4; d_gene: NA; len: 14; v_gene: TRBV28; CDR3nt: TGTGCCAGCATGGAGGAGGGTACCAAAAACATTCAGTACTTC; CDR3aa: CASMEEGTKNIQYF
abundance: NA; j_gene: TRBJ2-3; d_gene: NA; len: 13; v_gene: TRBV7-8; CDR3nt: TGTGCCCTCCGAGCAGATAGCACAGATACGCAGTATTTT; CDR3aa: CALRADSTDTQYF
abundance: NA; j_gene: TRBJ2-5; d_gene: NA; len: 13; v_gene: TRBV18; CDR3nt: TGTGCCAGCTCACCACCGGGGGTAGAGACCCAGTACTTC; CDR3aa: CASSPPGVETQYF
abundance: once; j_gene: TRBJ2-7; d_gene: NA; len: 16; v_gene: TRBV9; CDR3nt: TGTGCCAGCAGCGTAGGGATCGGGGCGGGATCGAACGAGCAGTACTTC; CDR3aa: CASSVGIGAGSNEQYF
abundance: NA; j_gene: TRBJ1-1; d_gene: NA; len: 13; v_gene: TRBV10-3; CDR3nt: TGTGCCATCAGTGCGGTGGAGAACACTGAAGCTTTCTTT; CDR3aa: CAISAVENTEAFF
abundance: NA; j_gene: TRBJ2-7; d_gene: TRBD2; len: 16; v_gene: TRBV27; CDR3nt: TGTGCCAGCAGTTGGGGGGGTGGGCGGGCCCAAGACGAGCAGTACTTC; CDR3aa: CASSWGGGRAQDEQYF
abundance: many; j_gene: TRBJ1-3; d_gene: NA; len: 14; v_gene: TRBV7-6; CDR3nt: TGTGCCAGCAGCTTTGACCCAGCTGGAAACACCATATATTTT; CDR3aa: CASSFDPAGNTIYF
abundance: NA; j_gene: TRBJ1-3; d_gene: NA; len: 14; v_gene: TRBV21-1; CDR3nt: TGTGCCAGCAGCCAGGGGATCTTTGGAAACACCATATATTTT; CDR3aa: CASSQGIFGNTIYF